This TCR beta chain appears in the sequencing data of a study of blood T cell repertoires in COVID-19. Study as a whole: Samples came from the United States, Italy and Spain, spanning acute and convalescent COVID-19. The cDNA or gDNA used as material had been derived from T cells, B-cell-depleted T cells, or PBMCs.

CDR1 and CDR2 (germline): MNHEY, SVGAGI. This CDR3 is 14 amino acids long. J lost 0 bases, V lost 6 bases, and 4 bases had no gene match. Sequencing was performed with immunoSEQ multiplex PCR; in TCRdb, only in-frame clones are kept and a portion is missing. The repertoire holds 150,000 or so clones, with roughly 86% as singletons. The rearrangement uses TRBV6-5 and TRBJ1-1, with 7 positions matching TRBD1. The sequenced sample consisted of peripheral blood. This sequence originates from a human donor with acute or convalescent COVID-19. The donor label of this sample is uncertain. Written as DNA, the CDR3 is TGTGCCAGCAGCCTGGGACAGTTGAACACTGAAGCTTTCTTT. Translation: CASSLGQLNTEAFF.